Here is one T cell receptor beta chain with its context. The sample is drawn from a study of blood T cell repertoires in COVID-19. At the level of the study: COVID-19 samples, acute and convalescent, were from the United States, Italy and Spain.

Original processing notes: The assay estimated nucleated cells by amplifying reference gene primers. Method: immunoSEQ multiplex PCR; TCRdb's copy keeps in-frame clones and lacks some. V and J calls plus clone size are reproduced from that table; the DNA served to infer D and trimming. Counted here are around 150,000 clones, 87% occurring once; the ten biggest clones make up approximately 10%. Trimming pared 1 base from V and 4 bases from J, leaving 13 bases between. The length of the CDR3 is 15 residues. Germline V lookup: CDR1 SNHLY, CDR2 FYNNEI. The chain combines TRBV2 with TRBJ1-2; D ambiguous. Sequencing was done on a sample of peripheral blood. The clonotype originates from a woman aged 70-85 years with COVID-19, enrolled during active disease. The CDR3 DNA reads TGTGCCAGCAGTGAAGTCTCCGAGGTTGTCTATGGCTACACCTTC. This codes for CASSEVSEVVYGYTF.